This T cell receptor beta chain stems from a study of blood T cell repertoires in COVID-19. Sequencing was performed with immunoSEQ multiplex PCR; in TCRdb, only in-frame clones are kept and a portion is missing. The sample lists some 58,000 clones, roughly four fifths occurring once. V was trimmed by 9 bases and J by 1 base, leaving 16 bases between them. The CDR3 runs to 14 residues. Per the germline V gene, CDR1 is LNHNV and CDR2 is YYDKDF (reference sequence). Followed longitudinally, the Seattle patients had been enrolled during active infection. This TCR was sampled from a man between 50 and 59 years old with COVID-19, enrolled during active disease. The sequenced sample consisted of peripheral blood. This sequence joins TRBV15 and TRBJ2-7; D may be TRBD2 (5 bases). Written as DNA, the CDR3 is TGTGCCACAAATCTAGGGAGAGGATCCTACGAGCAGTACTTC. It is translated as CATNLGRGSYEQYF. Complete variable domain (other parts from reference TRBV15 and TRBJ2-7): DAMVIQNPRYQVTQFGKPVTLSCSQTLNHNVMYWYQQKSSQAPKLLFHYYDKDFNNEADTPDNFQSRRPNTSFCFLDIRSPGLGDTAMYLCATNLGRGSYEQYFGPGTRLTVT.